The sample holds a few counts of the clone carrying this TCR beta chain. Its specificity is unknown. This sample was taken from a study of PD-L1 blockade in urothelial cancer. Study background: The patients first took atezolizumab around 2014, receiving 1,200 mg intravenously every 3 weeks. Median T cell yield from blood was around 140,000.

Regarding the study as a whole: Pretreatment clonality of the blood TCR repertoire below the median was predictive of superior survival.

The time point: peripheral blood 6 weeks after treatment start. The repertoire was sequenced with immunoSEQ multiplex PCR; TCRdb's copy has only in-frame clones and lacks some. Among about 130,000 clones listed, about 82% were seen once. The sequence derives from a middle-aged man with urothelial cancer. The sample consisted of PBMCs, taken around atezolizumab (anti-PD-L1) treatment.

The CDR3 DNA sequence: TGTGCCAGCAGCTTCTTGCCCTGGGCAGAATATGGCTACACCTTC. Protein product: CASSFLPWAEYGYTF. This chain joins TRBV27 and TRBJ1-2; D not resolved. V lost 6 bases, J lost 5 bases, and 19 bases lay in between. There are 15 residues in the CDR3. Per the germline V gene, CDR1 is MNHEY and CDR2 is SMNVEV (reference sequence).